These 6 T cell receptor beta chains came from one sample sequenced in a study of blood T cell repertoires in COVID-19. Data came from immunoSEQ multiplex PCR; TCRdb stores just in-frame clones and leaves some out. This sample has about 73,000 clones; over 80% occur once, and the top ten carry more than 2.5%. The sample consisted of peripheral blood. The receptors derive from a man at least 80 years old with active or convalescent COVID-19.

Only a few counts were recorded for this clone. J is TRBJ1-5 and V is TRBV11-2, with TRBD1 identical over 12 bases. The length of the CDR3 is 16 residues. Unmatched junction bases numbered 4, after V lost 5 bases and J lost 2 bases. Per germline, CDR1 SGHAT and CDR2 FQNNGV. CDR3 amino acids: CASSLGTGGGNQPQHF. The CDR3 region has the DNA TGTGCCAGCAGCCTGGGGACAGGGGGCGGCAATCAGCCCCAGCATTTT.

The chain recombines TRBV30 with TRBJ2-3; TRBD2 might be the D (6 bases). V lost 3 bases and J lost 0, with 7 bases in between. The CDR3 spans 13 residues. Germline loops: CDR1 GTSNPN, CDR2 SVGIG (reference sequence). Here the CDR3 reads CAWSRGSTDTQYF. In DNA form, the CDR3 reads TGTGCCTGGAGCCGGGGGAGCACAGATACGCAGTATTTT.

V gene TRBV6-5 combines with J gene TRBJ2-7; 7 bases map to TRBD1. This CDR3 is 14 amino acids long. Germline loops: CDR1 MNHEY, CDR2 SVGAGI. V was clipped by 7 bases and J by 2 bases; unmatched bases: 8. DNA for the CDR3: TGTGCCAGCACCCAAGACAGGGCCCCCTACGAGCAGTACTTC. Its protein is CASTQDRAPYEQYF.

The count of this clone is one. The rearrangement joins TRBV5-4 to TRBJ2-5; TRBD2 matches 10 bases. The CDR3 runs to 17 residues. CDR1 is SGHNT and CDR2 is YYREEE in the germline V gene (reference sequence). The junction had 7 bases not matched to a gene; V was cut back by 1 base and J by 1 base. The DNA of the CDR3 is TGTGCCAGCAGCTTGTCGCCTAGCGGGGGCCGCCAAGAGACCCAGTACTTC. As protein: CASSLSPSGGRQETQYF.

The chain couples TRBV4-1 to TRBJ1-1, with 7 bases that match TRBD1. The CDR3 is 18 residues long. Trimming took 0 bases from V and 5 from J; bases not matched to a gene: 15. Germline V CDR1 and CDR2: MGHRA, YSYEKL. This CDR3 is CASSQDLASWGQKTEAFF. The CDR3 DNA follows: TGCGCCAGCAGCCAAGATCTGGCGTCATGGGGACAGAAGACTGAAGCTTTCTTT.

V usage is TRBV2 and J usage is TRBJ1-1; D may be TRBD1 (6 bases). From germline, CDR1 is SNHLY and CDR2 FYNNEI. The CDR3 covers 15 residues. V lost 2 bases and J 0 bases, leaving 10 bases between the germline ends. Written as DNA, the CDR3 is TGTGCCAGCAGTGAATTCACAGGGCTGAACACTGAAGCTTTCTTT. Amino acids: CASSEFTGLNTEAFF.